The 4 T cell receptor beta chains in this list originate from one sample, sequenced in a study of T cell changes during pregnancy in multiple sclerosis. The repertoire was sequenced with immunoSEQ multiplex PCR; TCRdb's copy has only in-frame clones and lacks some. This table has 25,000 to 30,000 clones, 75% to 95% appearing once. The sample here was CD8+ T cells from peripheral blood mononuclear cells, taken before pregnancy. Receptors were obtained from a female donor with multiple sclerosis, enrolled in a pregnancy study.

This sequence joins TRBV19 and TRBJ1-5; TRBD1 matches 10 bases. Trimming at V came to 4 bases and at J to 4 bases, leaving 4 bases not matched to a gene. The germline gives CDR1 LNHDA, CDR2 SQIVND (reference sequence). This CDR3 comprises 15 residues. CDR3 nucleotides: TGTGCCAGTAGTACGACAGGGGGCTCAAATCAGCCCCAGCATTTT. Translation gives CASSTTGGSNQPQHF.

The V gene is TRBV11-3, the J gene TRBJ2-7; 8 bases fit TRBD2. V dropped 4 bases and J dropped 2; count of bases not matched to a gene: 13. Germline values: CDR1 SGHNT, CDR2 YENEEA. The CDR3 has 17 residues. The CDR3 is CASSSRGSPGGTYEQYF. The CDR3 nucleotides read TGTGCCAGCAGCTCCCGGGGGTCACCGGGAGGGACCTACGAGCAGTACTTC.

The chain joins TRBV13 to TRBJ2-7, with 12 bases lining up with TRBD1. The V gene's germline CDR1 is PRHDT and CDR2 FYEKMQ (reference sequence). The CDR3 has 15 amino acids. Trimming took 0 bases from V and 7 from J; bases not matched to a gene: 4. The CDR3: CASSLGGQGAREQYF. CDR3 bases: TGTGCCAGCAGCTTAGGGGGACAGGGGGCAAGAGAGCAGTACTTC.

This clone was detected a few times. The chain links TRBV7-9 to TRBJ2-1; a weak D match, TRBD1 (6 bases). Germline CDR1 reads SEHNR; CDR2 reads FQNEAQ (reference sequence). The CDR3 extends over 17 amino acids. The V end lost 4 bases, the J end lost 1 base, and 17 bases lay between the germline ends. As DNA, the CDR3 is TGTGCCAGCAGCTCACCCAGAACAGGGAAGTCCTACAATGAGCAGTTCTTC. It translates to CASSSPRTGKSYNEQFF.